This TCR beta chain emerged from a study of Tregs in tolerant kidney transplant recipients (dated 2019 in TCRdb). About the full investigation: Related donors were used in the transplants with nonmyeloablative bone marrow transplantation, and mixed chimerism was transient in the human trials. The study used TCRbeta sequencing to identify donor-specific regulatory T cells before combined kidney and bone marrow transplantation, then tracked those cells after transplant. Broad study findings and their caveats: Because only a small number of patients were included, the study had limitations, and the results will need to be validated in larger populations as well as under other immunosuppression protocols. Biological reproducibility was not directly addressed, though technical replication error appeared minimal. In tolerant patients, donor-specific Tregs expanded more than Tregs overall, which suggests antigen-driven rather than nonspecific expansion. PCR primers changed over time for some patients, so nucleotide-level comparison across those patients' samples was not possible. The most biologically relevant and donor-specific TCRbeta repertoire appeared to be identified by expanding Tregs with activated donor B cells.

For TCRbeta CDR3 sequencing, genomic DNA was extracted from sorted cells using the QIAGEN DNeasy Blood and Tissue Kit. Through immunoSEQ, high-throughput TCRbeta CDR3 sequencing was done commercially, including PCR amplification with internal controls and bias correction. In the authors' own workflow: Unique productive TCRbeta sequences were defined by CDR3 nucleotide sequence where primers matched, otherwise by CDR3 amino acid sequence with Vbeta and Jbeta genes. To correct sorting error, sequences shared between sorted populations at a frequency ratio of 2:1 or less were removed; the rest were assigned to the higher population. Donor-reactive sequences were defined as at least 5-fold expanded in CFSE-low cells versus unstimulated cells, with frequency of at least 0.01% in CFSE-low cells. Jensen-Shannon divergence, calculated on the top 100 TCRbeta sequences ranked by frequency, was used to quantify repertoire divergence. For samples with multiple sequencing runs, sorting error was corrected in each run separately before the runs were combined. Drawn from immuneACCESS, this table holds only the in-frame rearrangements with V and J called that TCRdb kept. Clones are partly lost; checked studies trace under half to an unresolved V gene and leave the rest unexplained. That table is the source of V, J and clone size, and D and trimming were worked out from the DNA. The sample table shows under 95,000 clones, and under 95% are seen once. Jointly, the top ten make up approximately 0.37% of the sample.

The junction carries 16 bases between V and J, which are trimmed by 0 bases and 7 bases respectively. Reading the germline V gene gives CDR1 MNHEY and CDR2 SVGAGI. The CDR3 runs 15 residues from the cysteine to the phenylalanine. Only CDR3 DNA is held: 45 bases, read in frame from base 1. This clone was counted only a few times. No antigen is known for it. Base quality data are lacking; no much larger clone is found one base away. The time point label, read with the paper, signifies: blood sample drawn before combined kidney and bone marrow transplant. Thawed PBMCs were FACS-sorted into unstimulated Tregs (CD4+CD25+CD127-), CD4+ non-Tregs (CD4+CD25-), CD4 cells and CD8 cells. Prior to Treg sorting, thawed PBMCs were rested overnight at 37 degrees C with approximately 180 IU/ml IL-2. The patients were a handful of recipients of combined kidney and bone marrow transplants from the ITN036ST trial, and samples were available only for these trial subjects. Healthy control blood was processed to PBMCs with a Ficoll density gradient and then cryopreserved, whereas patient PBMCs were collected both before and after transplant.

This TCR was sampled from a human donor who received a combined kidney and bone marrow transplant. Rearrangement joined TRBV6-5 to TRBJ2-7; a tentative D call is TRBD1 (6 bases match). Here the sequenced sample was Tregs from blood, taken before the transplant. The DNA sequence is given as TGTGCCAGCAGTTACTCACAGGGAGTAGGGAGTGAGCAGTACTTC. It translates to CASSYSQGVGSEQYF.